Shown below are 14 T cell receptor beta chains from a single sample sequenced in a study of T cells of healthy individuals (dated by TCRdb to 2017 to 2018). Preparation of the library involved 5' RACE. Data came from an Illumina MiSeq. TCRdb applied fastp at Q25 and MiXCR to the public reads, then kept only in-frame beta chains. Each CDR3 protein appears once, grouped with its most common genes and DNA. The sample table holds some 100,000 distinct CDR3 sequences, of which 15% to 20% were seen once. Together, the top ten hold 6.2% of the sample. Every receptor here comes from a human donor in good health.

This chain uses TRBV5-1 with TRBJ2-3; 13 bases are a match to TRBD2. There are 16 residues in the CDR3. After removal of 4 bases from V and 4 bases from J, the junction contained 6 bases not matched to a gene. Germline CDR1 reads SGHRS; CDR2 reads YFSETQ. This CDR3 is CASSSTSGGVPDTQYF. The CDR3 bases are TGCGCCAGCAGCAGTACTAGCGGGGGGGTACCAGATACGCAGTATTTT.

As to this clonotype: A clone one base away is much larger, so this may be a read error. The chain employs TRBV6-6 and TRBJ2-1; TRBD1 matches 9 bases. Trimming at V came to 6 bases and at J to 10 bases, leaving 16 bases not matched to a gene. CDR1 is MNHNY, CDR2 SVGAGI, per germline (reference sequence). CDR3 length: 16 residues. The CDR3 nucleotides are TGTGCCAGCAGCCCCTTCCCGGGACAGGGTACCTACGAGCAGTTCTTC. It is translated as CASSPFPGQGTYEQFF.

The chain is built from TRBV7-9 and TRBJ2-4; the D gene could be TRBD1 or TRBD2 (5 bases each). V was pared by 4 bases and J by 0 bases, with 13 bases between. The V gene's germline CDR1 is SEHNR and CDR2 FQNEAQ (reference sequence). The CDR3 is made up of 16 amino acids. The CDR3, as DNA: TGTGCCAGCAGCTCTGGGACGGGGAGAGCCAAAAACATTCAGTACTTC. Its protein product is CASSSGTGRAKNIQYF.

This clonotype was counted only a few times. The rearrangement uses TRBV11-2 and TRBJ2-3; TRBD1 is a possible D gene (6 bases). The germline gives CDR1 SGHAT, CDR2 FQNNGV. This CDR3 is 14 amino acids long. Between the trimmed V and J ends, which lost 5 bases and 7 bases, there was a span of 16 bases. The CDR3 spells CASSPLSQGNTQYF. DNA for the CDR3: TGTGCCAGCAGCCCCCTCTCACAGGGAAATACGCAGTATTTT.

This clonotype was observed a few times. V usage is TRBV7-8 and J usage is TRBJ2-3; 10 bases align to TRBD2. Germline loops: CDR1 SGHVS, CDR2 FQNEAQ. The V and J ends lost 2 bases and 1 base, in that order; junction bases with no gene match: 3. This CDR3 is 16 amino acids long. CDR3 coding DNA: TGTGCCAGCAGCTTAACAGGGACTAGCGGCACAGATACGCAGTATTTT. Protein: CASSLTGTSGTDTQYF. The entire variable domain, with the rest obtained from reference TRBV7-8 and TRBJ2-3, is as follows: GAGVSQSPRYKVAKRGQDVALRCDPISGHVSLFWYQQALGQGPEFLTYFQNEAQLDKSGLPSDRFFAERPEGSVSTLKIQRTQQEDSAVYLCASSLTGTSGTDTQYFGPGTRLTVL.

V is TRBV9 and J is TRBJ2-1; the D gene could be TRBD1 or TRBD2 (5 bases each). This CDR3 contains 15 residues. Germline-derived CDR1 and CDR2 are SGDLS and YYNGEE. V was clipped by 0 bases and J by 2 bases, with 9 bases between them. CDR3: CASSVAWGPYNEQFF. The CDR3 DNA reads TGTGCCAGCAGCGTAGCATGGGGACCCTACAATGAGCAGTTCTTC.

This clonotype was counted ten times or more. The J gene is TRBJ2-1, the V gene TRBV4-3; D possibly corresponds to TRBD2 (5 bases). The CDR3 has 15 residues. The germline CDR1 and CDR2 sequences are LGHNA and YSLEER. V was trimmed by 0 bases and J by 4 bases, leaving 10 bases between them. The chain's CDR3 is CASSQDRTGYNEQFF. CDR3 DNA: TGCGCCAGCAGCCAAGATCGGACGGGGTACAATGAGCAGTTCTTC.

This clonotype was recorded a few times. V usage is TRBV11-3 and J usage is TRBJ2-1; 7 bases align to TRBD2. J gave up 3 bases and V 3 bases, and 2 bases lay outside the gene matches. Germline assignment: CDR1 SGHNT and CDR2 YENEEA. There are 14 residues in the CDR3. CDR3 sequence: CASSLSGIYNEQFF. The CDR3 DNA reads as TGTGCCAGCAGCTTGAGCGGGATCTACAATGAGCAGTTCTTC.

This clonotype was detected a few times. The gene calls are TRBV28 and TRBJ1-4; D is ambiguous. The CDR3 spans 15 residues. CDR1 and CDR2 from the germline V gene are MDHEN and SYDVKM. V was clipped by 2 bases and J by 8 bases, with 15 bases between them. The CDR3 region is CASSLIPSGDEKLFF. DNA of the CDR3: TGTGCCAGCAGTTTAATACCCTCGGGAGACGAAAAACTGTTTTTT.

The gene calls are TRBV20-1 and TRBJ2-3; D may be TRBD2 (6 bases). CDR1 DFQATT and CDR2 SNEGSKA come from the germline V gene (reference sequence). V was clipped by 4 bases and J by 6 bases, with 17 bases between them. The CDR3 sequence is 14 residues long. The DNA for the CDR3 is TGCAGTGCTAACGCGGGCGCGGCGGGGGATACGCAGTATTTT. Its translation: CSANAGAAGDTQYF.

This clonotype was observed at least ten times. The chain links TRBV4-3 to TRBJ2-1; 8 nucleotides agree with TRBD2. CDR1 LGHNA and CDR2 YSLEER come from the germline V gene. This CDR3 is built from 15 residues. The V and J ends lost 0 bases and 9 bases, in that order; junction bases with no gene match: 7. The CDR3 spells CASSQEALAGAEQFF. Here the CDR3 DNA reads TGCGCCAGCAGCCAAGAAGCGCTAGCGGGTGCTGAGCAGTTCTTC.

The chain uses TRBV27 and TRBJ1-5; D unresolved. CDR1 and CDR2 (germline): MNHEY, SMNVEV (reference sequence). Trimming left V 3 bases short and J 1 base short, with 7 bases between. The CDR3 sequence is 14 residues long. This chain's CDR3 is CASSFDGSNQPQHF. CDR3 DNA sequence: TGTGCCAGCAGTTTTGACGGAAGCAATCAGCCCCAGCATTTT.

This chain connects TRBV20-1 to TRBJ2-5, with 13 bases aligning to TRBD2. The CDR3 is 15 residues long. The germline V gene encodes CDR1 DFQATT and CDR2 SNEGSKA (reference sequence). V lost 6 bases and J lost 5; bases outside the gene matches: 9. CDR3 bases: TGCAGTGCCGTAACTAGCGGGGGGGCGTATGAGACCCAGTACTTC. Amino acid sequence: CSAVTSGGAYETQYF.

This clonotype has just a few counts. The chain joins TRBV20-1 to TRBJ2-7; D is undetermined. The CDR3 totals 14 residues. V dropped 2 bases and J dropped 5 bases, with 16 bases sitting between them. CDR1 is DFQATT and CDR2 is SNEGSKA in the germline V gene (reference sequence). CDR3 in amino acids: CSARFGAVVHEQYF. The CDR3 DNA is TGCAGTGCTAGATTTGGAGCAGTTGTCCACGAGCAGTACTTC.